This T cell receptor (beta chain) was sequenced for a study of shared clonotypes between healthy human individuals. Whole-study context: The study used three CD4 naive, three CD4 memory, two CD8 naive and one CD8 memory plate per donor. Points from the study as a whole: Sequencing of the sorted subsets was shown by rarefaction to be incomplete despite large depth. Clonotype sharing among donors was expected to depend on sequencing depth.

Only in-frame clones appear in the TCRdb table, and some are missing; sequencing was by immunoSEQ multiplex PCR. This sample yields around 2.5 million clones, of which under 95% are seen a single time; approximately 0.37% belongs to the top ten. With regard to this clone: Antigen: not known.

The CD4+ fraction was divided into a CD45RA+ naive subset and a CD45RA-negative memory subset. CDR1 is KGHSH and CDR2 is LQKENI in the germline V gene. V was cut by 3 bases and J by 6 bases, with 13 bases left in between. This CDR3 has 14 residues. Material for sequencing was naive CD4+ T cells from PBMCs. Stated subset: CD45RA+ positively selected. The TCR originated in a man aged 18 to 35 in good health. Some clones in this sample may be carry-over from other donors' samples. V usage is TRBV18 and J usage is TRBJ2-3; D is unresolved. This CDR3 is CASSPTTRRDTQYF. DNA for the CDR3: TGTGCCAGCTCACCCACGACCCGTCGGGATACGCAGTATTTT.